This T cell receptor beta chain came from a study of T cell repertoires in cytomegalovirus infection. This clonotype turned up a few times. Its antigen is unknown. The V end was cut by 3 bases, the J end by 9 bases, with 15 bases between. The germline CDR1 and CDR2 sequences are SEHNR and FQNEAQ (reference sequence). CDR3 length: 14 residues. Broader study findings: Dominant in the ex vivo response were TCR beta clonotypes restricted by HLA-C and specific for CMV.

In TCRdb, the reads were re-called with MiXCR into one record per CDR3 protein. There are hundreds of thousands of distinct CDR3 sequences in the sample; roughly 30% occur only once, and 13% lies in the top ten. Sequencing was performed on cultured CD8+ T cells from PBMCs, taken from culture after CMV antigen stimulation. This chain joins TRBV7-9 and TRBJ2-1; a weak D match, TRBD2 (5 bases). The receptor comes from a human donor in good health (CMV status not recorded). Some clones in this sample may be carry-over from other donors' samples. The chain's CDR3 is CASSFAGLNGEQFF. The CDR3 nucleotides read TGTGCCAGCAGCTTCGCGGGTCTGAATGGTGAGCAGTTCTTC. The full variable domain, completed using reference TRBV7-9 and TRBJ2-1, is DTGVSQNPRHKITKRGQNVTFRCDPISEHNRLYWYRQTLGQGPEFLTYFQNEAQLEKSRLLSDRFSAERPKGSFSTLEIQRTEQGDSAMYLCASSFAGLNGEQFFGPGTRLTVL.